This passage covers 27 T cell receptor beta chains from one sample sequenced in a study of blood T cell repertoires in COVID-19. Repertoires were generated with immunoSEQ multiplex PCR, while TCRdb's copy carries only in-frame clones and drops some. The table lists fewer than 130,000 clones, nearly 90% of them singletons. Sequencing used peripheral blood. These receptors all come from a human donor in a cohort sampled during active COVID-19.

This clone is a singleton in its sample. The V call is TRBV28, the J call TRBJ2-7; possibly TRBD2 for D (6 bases). This CDR3 contains 14 residues. Germline CDR1 MDHEN, CDR2 SYDVKM. V was cut by 5 bases and J by 4 bases, with 15 bases left in between. The CDR3 loop is CASSPAGLSYEQYF. The CDR3 DNA reads as TGTGCCAGCAGTCCGGCGGGACTTTCGTACGAGCAGTACTTC.

The V call is TRBV5-8, the J call TRBJ2-2, with TRBD2 matching 10 bases. The length of the CDR3 is 18 residues. Per the germline V gene, CDR1 is SGHTS and CDR2 is YDEGEE. Losses at the gene ends were 2 bases for V and 4 bases for J; bases not matched to a gene: 11. The CDR3 region is CASSFSPGLAFGTGELFF. For the CDR3, the DNA is TGTGCCAGCAGCTTCTCTCCGGGACTAGCGTTTGGCACCGGGGAGCTGTTTTTT.

This chain connects TRBV5-1 to TRBJ2-7, with 9 positions matching TRBD2. There are 15 residues in the CDR3. The germline CDR1 and CDR2 sequences are SGHRS and YFSETQ. J was trimmed by 5 bases and V by 0 bases; bases with no gene match: 6. The CDR3 sequence is CASSLVAGGPNEQYF. In DNA, the CDR3 is TGCGCCAGCAGCTTGGTGGCGGGGGGGCCTAACGAGCAGTACTTC.

This clone was recorded only once. This CDR3 reads CASSWGTGGSLSGANVLTF. The CDR3 DNA sequence: TGCGCCAGCAGCTGGGGGACAGGGGGATCCCTCTCTGGGGCCAACGTCCTGACTTTC. The V gene is TRBV5-1, the J gene TRBJ2-6, with 11 bases matching TRBD1. This CDR3 comprises 19 residues. V lost 3 bases and J lost 0; bases outside the gene matches: 8. Per germline, CDR1 SGHRS and CDR2 YFSETQ. The whole variable domain, remainder taken from reference TRBV5-1 and TRBJ2-6, is KAGVTQTPRYLIKTRGQQVTLSCSPISGHRSVSWYQQTPGQGLQFLFEYFSETQRNKGNFPGRFSGRQFSNSRSEMNVSTLELGDSALYLCASSWGTGGSLSGANVLTFGAGSRLTVL.

The J gene is TRBJ2-6, the V gene TRBV29-1; no clear D gene. V shed 4 bases and J shed 0 bases, with 13 bases lying between them. This CDR3 has 16 residues. The germline V gene encodes CDR1 SQVTM and CDR2 ANQGSEA. The CDR3 DNA is TGCAGCGTTGTTTTCCTGCCGAGCTCTGGGGCCAACGTCCTGACTTTC. Translation gives CSVVFLPSSGANVLTF.

The chain recombines TRBV12-3 or TRBV12-4 with TRBJ2-1; 7 bases agree with TRBD1. The V and J ends lost 6 bases and 5 bases, in that order; junction bases with no gene match: 1. The CDR3 extends over 12 amino acids. CDR3 sequence: CASRTGHNEQFF. CDR3 sequence (DNA): TGTGCCAGCAGGACAGGGCACAATGAGCAGTTCTTC.

The chain couples TRBV6-2 or TRBV6-3 to TRBJ2-3; 7 bases line up with TRBD2. V shed 7 bases and J 1 base; nucleotides not matched to a gene: 8. The germline gives CDR1 MNHEY, CDR2 SVGEGT. The CDR3 spans 15 residues. The CDR3 coding sequence is TGTGCCAGCACCCCACGGGCGGGGGGCACAGATACGCAGTATTTT. Translating gives CASTPRAGGTDTQYF.

V is TRBV4-2 and J is TRBJ2-6, with 12 bases that match TRBD1. The germline V gene encodes CDR1 LGHNA and CDR2 YNFKEQ. V lost 1 base and J lost 3; bases outside the gene matches: 13. This CDR3 has 21 amino acids. The CDR3 reads CASSQAYLPGQGADGANVLTF. The CDR3 coding sequence is TGTGCCAGCAGCCAAGCCTACCTTCCGGGACAGGGGGCAGATGGGGCCAACGTCCTGACTTTC.

The V gene is TRBV5-4, the J gene TRBJ1-6, with a possible D match to TRBD1 (6 bases). The germline V and J ends were trimmed by 4 bases and 10 bases, with 21 bases remaining between them. This CDR3 has 16 amino acids. The germline gives CDR1 SGHNT, CDR2 YYREEE (reference sequence). For the CDR3, the DNA is TGTGCCAGCAGCACCTCAAGGACAGTTGGGCAATCACCCCTCCACTTT. Translating it yields CASSTSRTVGQSPLHF.

The sample holds a few counts of this clone. The V call is TRBV4-1, the J call TRBJ2-7; tentatively, D is TRBD2 (7 bases). The CDR3 runs to 16 residues. Germline assignment: CDR1 MGHRA and CDR2 YSYEKL. Trimming shortened V by 0 bases and J by 3 bases, and 15 bases separated the two germline ends. This chain's CDR3 is CASSQDAGAVGYEQYF. Here the CDR3 DNA reads TGCGCCAGCAGCCAAGACGCGGGGGCCGTTGGCTACGAGCAGTACTTC.

The chain couples TRBV7-9 to TRBJ2-6; 7 nucleotides align to TRBD1. There are 15 residues in the CDR3. V lost 4 bases and J lost 4; bases outside the gene matches: 4. In germline, CDR1 is SEHNR, CDR2 FQNEAQ (reference sequence). The CDR3 bases are TGTGCCAGCAGCTCCACAGGGGCCGGGGCCAACGTCCTGACTTTC. Translated: CASSSTGAGANVLTF.

This clone was detected only once. The rearrangement uses TRBV9 and TRBJ1-2, with 8 bases identical to TRBD1. CDR1 is SGDLS and CDR2 is YYNGEE in the germline V gene. The CDR3 runs 15 residues. The junction had 10 bases not matched to a gene; V was cut back by 2 bases and J by 7 bases. For the CDR3, the DNA is TGTGCCAGCAGCGTCCCGGGACAGGCCTCCGGTGGCTACACCTTC. It translates to CASSVPGQASGGYTF.

V usage is TRBV4-1 and J usage is TRBJ1-3; TRBD1 is a possible D gene (5 bases). Germline CDR1 is MGHRA and CDR2 is YSYEKL. With 0 bases removed from V and 5 bases from J, the gap between germline ends came to 17 bases. This CDR3 spans 17 amino acids. Here the CDR3 DNA reads TGCGCCAGCAGCCAAGATGTCCGCGGGACTGCAAGAAACACCATATATTTT. Amino acids: CASSQDVRGTARNTIYF.

The rearrangement uses TRBV6-5 and TRBJ1-2; D is undetermined. CDR3 length equals 13 residues. Per the germline V gene, CDR1 is MNHEY and CDR2 is SVGAGI. Trimming pared 0 bases from V and 2 bases from J, leaving 4 bases between. CDR3 amino acids: CASSYSANYGYTF. The CDR3, as DNA: TGTGCCAGCAGTTACTCGGCCAACTATGGCTACACCTTC.

The rearrangement joins TRBV7-9 to TRBJ1-1; a weak D match, TRBD1 (6 bases). This CDR3 has 16 amino acids. The germline V gene has CDR1 SEHNR and CDR2 FQNEAQ (reference sequence). V was trimmed by 9 bases and J by 5 bases, leaving 25 bases between them. CDR3 DNA sequence: TGTGCCAGTACCGTGGGGGTCACAGGGAGGGTTACTGAAGCTTTCTTT. Its translation: CASTVGVTGRVTEAFF. The full variable domain, its missing parts supplied by reference TRBV7-9 and TRBJ1-1, is DTGVSQNPRHKITKRGQNVTFRCDPISEHNRLYWYRQTLGQGPEFLTYFQNEAQLEKSRLLSDRFSAERPKGSFSTLEIQRTEQGDSAMYLCASTVGVTGRVTEAFFGQGTRLTVV.

This chain joins TRBV24-1 and TRBJ2-7, with 8 positions matching TRBD1. This CDR3 spans 15 amino acids. Germline CDR1 and CDR2: KGHDR and SFDVKD. The ends lost 3 bases at V and 0 bases at J; junction bases unmatched: 3. The CDR3 loop is CATSDPGQDSYEQYF. The CDR3 coding sequence is TGTGCCACCAGTGATCCGGGACAGGACTCCTACGAGCAGTACTTC.

This rearrangement joins TRBV19 to TRBJ1-2, with D possibly matching TRBD1 (6 bases). The CDR3 has 15 amino acids. Germline V CDR1 and CDR2: LNHDA, SQIVND (reference sequence). Deletions cut 3 bases from V and 3 bases from J, with 14 bases between. CDR3 loop: CASSIADRIHYGYTF. The CDR3 DNA reads as TGTGCCAGTAGTATCGCCGACAGGATCCACTATGGCTACACCTTC.

The chain has TRBV3-1 (or the pseudogene TRBV3-2) and TRBJ2-3; TRBD1 matches 9 bases. V dropped 1 base and J dropped 4; count of bases not matched to a gene: 0. CDR1 LGHDT and CDR2 YNNKEL come from the germline V gene (reference sequence). CDR3 size: 14 residues. The CDR3 region has the DNA TGTGCCAGCAGCCAAGGGACAGGGGCAGATACGCAGTATTTT. Protein sequence: CASSQGTGADTQYF.

The chain uses TRBV10-3 and TRBJ1-2; D is possibly TRBD1 (5 bases). CDR1 is ENHRY and CDR2 is SYGVKD in the germline V gene. V was pared by 2 bases and J by 2 bases, with 18 bases between. This CDR3 has 17 residues. CDR3 sequence reads: CAISERGSTLGNYGYTF. The CDR3 DNA is TGTGCCATCAGTGAGAGGGGCTCTACTCTAGGGAACTATGGCTACACCTTC.

The sample holds a few counts of this clone. The CDR3 region has the DNA TGTGCCAGCAGCTCCGGGTCCACCGATACGCAGTATTTT. Protein sequence: CASSSGSTDTQYF. V and J are TRBV28 and TRBJ2-3; D not certain. V was pared by 6 bases and J by 6 bases, with 13 bases between. The CDR3 totals 13 residues. Germline CDR1 and CDR2: MDHEN and SYDVKM.

The chain couples TRBV5-6 to TRBJ1-3, with 7 bases aligning to TRBD1. CDR1 is SGHDT, CDR2 YYEEEE, per germline. The CDR3 covers 14 residues. V shed 0 bases, J shed 3 bases, and the junction held 0 bases outside the gene matches. The CDR3 loop is CASSLGTGGNTIYF. The CDR3 nucleotides are TGTGCCAGCAGCTTGGGGACAGGTGGAAACACCATATATTTT.

The V call is TRBV4-3, the J call TRBJ1-3; D is ambiguous. The V gene lost 0 bases and the J gene lost 0 bases, with 18 bases spanning the gap. CDR1 is LGHNA, CDR2 YSLEER, per germline. This CDR3 is 19 amino acids long. The CDR3 bases are TGCGCCAGCAGCCAAGATCCCAGAGGGATTTCGGGCTCTGGAAACACCATATATTTT. Residues: CASSQDPRGISGSGNTIYF.

The chain links TRBV21-1 to TRBJ2-7; TRBD2 is the table's D call and was not checked against the DNA. TRBV21-1 is listed as a pseudogene. The CDR3 totals 12 residues. CDR3 nucleotides: TGTGCCAGCAGCAAAGGTACGAGCGAGCAGTACTTC. Protein product: CASSKGTSEQYF.

This chain uses TRBV14 with TRBJ1-3; D unclear. V lost 3 bases, J lost 0 bases, and 15 bases lay in between. The CDR3 extends over 17 amino acids. The V gene's germline CDR1 is SGHDN and CDR2 FVKESK. CDR3 residues: CASSHAKAGSSGNTIYF. CDR3 DNA sequence: TGTGCCAGCAGCCACGCAAAGGCGGGGAGCTCTGGAAACACCATATATTTT.

This chain joins TRBV28 and TRBJ1-1, with D perhaps TRBD1 (6 bases). From germline, CDR1 is MDHEN and CDR2 SYDVKM. Trimming took 4 bases from V and 4 from J, leaving 13 bases between them. The CDR3 runs 14 residues. This chain's CDR3 is CASSWSGGATEAFF. The CDR3 DNA is TGTGCCAGCAGTTGGAGTGGGGGGGCCACTGAAGCTTTCTTT.

The chain couples TRBV7-9 to TRBJ1-4, with D perhaps matching TRBD1 (6 bases). Germline-derived CDR1 and CDR2 are SEHNR and FQNEAQ (reference sequence). V gave up 5 bases and J gave up 7 bases, with 20 bases separating them. The CDR3 has 16 residues. CDR3 protein: CASSTTQQGLPEKLFF. In DNA form, the CDR3 reads TGTGCCAGCAGCACCACCCAACAGGGCCTCCCTGAAAAACTGTTTTTT.

This chain connects TRBV7-2 to TRBJ1-2, with TRBD1 matching 8 bases. The germline CDR1 and CDR2 sequences are SGHTA and FQGNSA. V gave up 1 base and J gave up 7 bases; unmatched junction bases: 8. The CDR3 totals 15 residues. CDR3 sequence reads: CASSLDRGRVGGYTF. The CDR3 DNA reads as TGTGCCAGCAGCTTAGACAGGGGGAGGGTAGGTGGCTACACCTTC.